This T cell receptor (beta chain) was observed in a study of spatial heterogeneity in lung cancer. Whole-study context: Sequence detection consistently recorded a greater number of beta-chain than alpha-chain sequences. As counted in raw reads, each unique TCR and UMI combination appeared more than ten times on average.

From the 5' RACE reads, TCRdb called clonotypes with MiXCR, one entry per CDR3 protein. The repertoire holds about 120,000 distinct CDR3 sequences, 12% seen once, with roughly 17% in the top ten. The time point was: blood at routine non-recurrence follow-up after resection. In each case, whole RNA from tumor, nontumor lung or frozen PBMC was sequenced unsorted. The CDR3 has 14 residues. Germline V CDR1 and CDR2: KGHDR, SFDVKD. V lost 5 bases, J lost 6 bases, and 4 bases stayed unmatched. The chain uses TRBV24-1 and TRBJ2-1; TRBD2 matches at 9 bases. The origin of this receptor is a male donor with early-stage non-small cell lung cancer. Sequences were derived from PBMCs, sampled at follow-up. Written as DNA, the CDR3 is TGTGCCACCAGTGGCGCTAGCGGGGCCAATGAGCAGTTCTTC. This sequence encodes CATSGASGANEQFF.